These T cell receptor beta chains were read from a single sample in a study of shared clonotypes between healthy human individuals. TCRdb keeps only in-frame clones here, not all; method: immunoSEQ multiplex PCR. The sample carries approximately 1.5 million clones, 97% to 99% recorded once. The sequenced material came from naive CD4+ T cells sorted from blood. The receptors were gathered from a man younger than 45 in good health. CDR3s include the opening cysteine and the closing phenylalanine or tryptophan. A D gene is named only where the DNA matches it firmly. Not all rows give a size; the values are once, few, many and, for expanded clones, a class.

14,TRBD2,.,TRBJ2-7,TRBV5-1,CASSELAGGYEQYF,TGCGCCAGCAGCGAACTAGCGGGAGGCTACGAGCAGTACTTC
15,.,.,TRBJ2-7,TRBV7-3,CASSLRAGTTYEQYF,TGTGCCAGCAGCTTACGCGCGGGGACAACCTACGAGCAGTACTTC
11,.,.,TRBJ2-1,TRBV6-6,CASSYAEEQFF,TGTGCCAGCAGTTACGCGGAAGAGCAGTTCTTC
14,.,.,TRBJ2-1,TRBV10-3,CAISESGRYNEQFF,TGTGCCATCAGTGAGTCTGGCCGCTACAATGAGCAGTTCTTC
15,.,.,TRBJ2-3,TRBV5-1,CASSFNRISTDTQYF,TGCGCCAGCAGCTTTAATAGGATCAGCACAGATACGCAGTATTTT
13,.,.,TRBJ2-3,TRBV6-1,CASSAQGVGTQYF,TGTGCCAGCAGTGCACAGGGAGTGGGTACGCAGTATTTT
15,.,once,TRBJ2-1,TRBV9,CASSVAATHAGEQFF,TGTGCCAGCAGCGTAGCGGCTACCCACGCGGGTGAGCAGTTCTTC
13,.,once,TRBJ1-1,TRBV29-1,CSVKQRMNTEAFF,TGCAGCGTTAAACAGAGAATGAACACTGAAGCTTTCTTT
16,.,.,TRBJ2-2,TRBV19,CASSNLAETNTGELFF,TGTGCCAGTAGTAACTTAGCGGAGACGAACACCGGGGAGCTGTTTTTT
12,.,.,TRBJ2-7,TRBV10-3,CAISEGSYEQYF,TGTGCCATCAGTGAGGGTAGCTACGAGCAGTACTTC
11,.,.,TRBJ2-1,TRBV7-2,CASSLVNEQFF,TGTGCCAGCAGCTTGGTCAATGAGCAGTTCTTC
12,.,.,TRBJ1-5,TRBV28,CASSELGQPQHF,TGTGCCAGCAGTGAATTGGGACAGCCCCAGCATTTT
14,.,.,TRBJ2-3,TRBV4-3,CASSQSLQGDTQYF,TGCGCCAGCAGCCAGTCACTCCAGGGAGATACGCAGTATTTT
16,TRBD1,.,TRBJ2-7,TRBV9,CASSVDLGQGLYEQYF,TGTGCCAGCAGCGTAGATTTGGGACAGGGCCTTTACGAGCAGTACTTC
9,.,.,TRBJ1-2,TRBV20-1,CSGQERYAF,TGCAGTGGACAGGAGAGGTACGCCTTC
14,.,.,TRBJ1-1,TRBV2,CASREGRVYTEAFF,TGTGCCAGCAGAGAGGGCAGGGTTTACACTGAAGCTTTCTTT
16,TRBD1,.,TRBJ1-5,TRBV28,CASSLSLGQGNQPQHF,TGTGCCAGCAGTTTAAGTCTGGGACAGGGCAATCAGCCCCAGCATTTT
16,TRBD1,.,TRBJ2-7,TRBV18,CASSPSARDRGYEQYF,TGTGCCAGCTCACCGTCCGCGAGGGACAGGGGCTACGAGCAGTACTTC
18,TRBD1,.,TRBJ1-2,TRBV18,CASSPIGTGTGTGYGYTF,TGTGCCAGCTCACCGATAGGGACAGGGACCGGGACAGGCTATGGCTACACCTTC
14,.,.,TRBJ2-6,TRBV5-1,CASLKSPGANVLTF,TGCGCCAGCCTTAAGTCCCCTGGGGCCAACGTCCTGACTTTC
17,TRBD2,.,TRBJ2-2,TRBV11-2,CASRSYALAENTGELFF,TGTGCCAGCAGGTCCTATGCCCTAGCGGAGAACACCGGGGAGCTGTTTTTT
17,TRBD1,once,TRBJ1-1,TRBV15,CATSTSGQGQRRTEAFF,TGTGCCACCAGCACCTCTGGACAGGGTCAACGGAGAACTGAAGCTTTCTTT
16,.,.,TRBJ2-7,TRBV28,CASSRDAGRRSYEQYF,TGTGCCAGCAGTAGGGATGCGGGGCGAAGGTCCTACGAGCAGTACTTC
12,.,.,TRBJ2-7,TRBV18,CASSTQDYEQYF,TGTGCCAGCTCCACCCAGGACTACGAGCAGTACTTC
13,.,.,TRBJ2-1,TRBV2,CASNTQGYNEQFF,TGTGCCAGCAACACCCAGGGGTACAATGAGCAGTTCTTC
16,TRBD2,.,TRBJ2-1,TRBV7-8,CASSFVAGLAGNEQFF,TGTGCCAGCAGCTTTGTAGCGGGACTAGCCGGAAATGAGCAGTTCTTC
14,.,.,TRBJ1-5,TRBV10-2,CASSGRGGNQPQHF,TGCGCCAGCAGTGGAAGAGGAGGCAATCAGCCCCAGCATTTT
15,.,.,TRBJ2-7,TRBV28,CASSFQGWGSYEQYF,TGTGCCAGCAGTTTTCAGGGCTGGGGCTCCTACGAGCAGTACTTC
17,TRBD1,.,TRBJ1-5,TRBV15,CATSRTTGQGVHQPQHF,TGTGCCACCAGCAGAACGACGGGACAGGGGGTTCACCAGCCCCAGCATTTT
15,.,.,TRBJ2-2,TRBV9,CASRASVANTGELFF,TGTGCCAGCAGGGCTAGCGTCGCGAACACCGGGGAGCTGTTTTTT
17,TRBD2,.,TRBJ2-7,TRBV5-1,CASSPRLAGLGSYEQYF,TGCGCCAGCAGCCCACGACTAGCGGGACTCGGCTCCTACGAGCAGTACTTC
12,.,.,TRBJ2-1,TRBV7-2,CASSLDYNEQFF,TGTGCCAGCAGCTTAGACTACAATGAGCAGTTCTTC
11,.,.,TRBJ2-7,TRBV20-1,CSARVSYEQYF,TGCAGTGCTAGAGTCAGCTACGAGCAGTACTTC
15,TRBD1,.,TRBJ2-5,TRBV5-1,CATNRDRGPQETQYF,TGCGCCACAAACCGGGACAGGGGCCCCCAAGAGACCCAGTACTTC
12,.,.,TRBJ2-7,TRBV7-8,CASSLGRQGQYF,TGTGCCAGCAGCTTAGGTCGCCAGGGGCAGTACTTC
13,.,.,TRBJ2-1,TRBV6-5,CASSYSITGEQFF,TGTGCCAGCAGTTACTCAATTACGGGTGAGCAGTTCTTC
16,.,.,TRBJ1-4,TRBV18,CASSPPVGVSNEKLFF,TGTGCCAGCTCACCACCGGTTGGGGTTTCTAATGAAAAACTGTTTTTT
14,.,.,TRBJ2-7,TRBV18,CASSDEAYAYEQYF,TGTGCCAGCTCTGATGAGGCCTATGCCTACGAGCAGTACTTC
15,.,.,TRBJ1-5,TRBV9,CASSPKSGANQPQHF,TGTGCCAGCAGCCCGAAGAGCGGGGCCAATCAGCCCCAGCATTTT
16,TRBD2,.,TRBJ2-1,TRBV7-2,CASSLSGTSGRLEQFF,TGTGCCAGCAGCCTCTCCGGGACTAGCGGGAGGCTTGAGCAGTTCTTC